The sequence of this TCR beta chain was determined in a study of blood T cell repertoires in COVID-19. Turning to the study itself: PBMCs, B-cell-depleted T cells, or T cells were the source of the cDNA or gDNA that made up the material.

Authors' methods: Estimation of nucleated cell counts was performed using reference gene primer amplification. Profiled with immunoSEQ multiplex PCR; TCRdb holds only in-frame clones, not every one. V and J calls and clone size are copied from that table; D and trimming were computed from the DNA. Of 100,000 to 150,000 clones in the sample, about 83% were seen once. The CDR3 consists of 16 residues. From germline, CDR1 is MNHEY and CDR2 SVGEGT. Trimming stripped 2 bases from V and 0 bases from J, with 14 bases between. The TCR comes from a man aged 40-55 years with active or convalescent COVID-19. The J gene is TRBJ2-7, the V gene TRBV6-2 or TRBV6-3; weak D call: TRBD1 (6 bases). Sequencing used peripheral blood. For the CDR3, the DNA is TGTGCCAGCAGTTACGCCCGGGACACGCGCTCCTACGAGCAGTACTTC. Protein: CASSYARDTRSYEQYF.